This T cell receptor beta chain was documented in a study of blood T cells in healthy people across ages. A second PCR, run for roughly 7 to 11 cycles, used a sample-barcoded 5' primer plus a J-beta primer mix. MiXCR was run by TCRdb on the 5' RACE reads, yielding one entry per CDR3 protein. The table shows around 400,000 distinct CDR3 sequences, with 45% to 60% occurring only once. Per germline, CDR1 SGHRS and CDR2 YFSETQ. The CDR3 covers 15 residues. After removal of 0 bases from V and 2 bases from J, the junction contained 1 base not matched to a gene. The V and J genes are TRBV5-1 and TRBJ2-1, with 8 positions matching TRBD1. This TCR was sampled from a man aged 60-69 years in good health. Specimen: blood. CDR3 region: CASSLEQGAYNEQFF. The CDR3 DNA follows: TGCGCCAGCAGCTTGGAACAGGGGGCCTACAATGAGCAGTTCTTC.